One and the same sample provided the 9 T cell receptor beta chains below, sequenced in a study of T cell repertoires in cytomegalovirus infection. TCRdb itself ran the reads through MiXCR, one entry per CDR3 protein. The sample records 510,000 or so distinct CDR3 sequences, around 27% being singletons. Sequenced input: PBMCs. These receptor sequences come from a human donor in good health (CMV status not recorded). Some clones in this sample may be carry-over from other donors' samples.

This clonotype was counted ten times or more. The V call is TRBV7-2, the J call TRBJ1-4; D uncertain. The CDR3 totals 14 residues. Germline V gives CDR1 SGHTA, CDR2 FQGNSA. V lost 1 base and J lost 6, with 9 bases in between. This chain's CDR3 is CASSLGGGYEKLFF. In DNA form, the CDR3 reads TGTGCCAGCAGCTTAGGGGGAGGGTATGAAAAACTGTTTTTT.

DNA for the CDR3: TGTGCCAGCAGTTACCCCCGGGAGTGGCAGCGAAGCTCCTACAATGAGCAGTTCTTC. This encodes CASSYPREWQRSSYNEQFF. The rearrangement joins TRBV6-2 or TRBV6-3 to TRBJ2-1; D perhaps matches TRBD2 (6 bases). Trimming removed 2 bases at V and 0 bases at J, with 20 bases between. CDR3 size: 19 residues. The germline V gene encodes CDR1 MNHEY and CDR2 SVGEGT.

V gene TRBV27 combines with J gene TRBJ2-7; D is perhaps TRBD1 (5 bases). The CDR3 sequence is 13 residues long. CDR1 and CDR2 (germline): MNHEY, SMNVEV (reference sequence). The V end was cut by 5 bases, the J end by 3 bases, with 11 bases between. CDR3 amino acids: CASSKGVLYEQYV. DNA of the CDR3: TGTGCCAGCAGTAAAGGGGTCCTCTACGAGCAGTACGTC.

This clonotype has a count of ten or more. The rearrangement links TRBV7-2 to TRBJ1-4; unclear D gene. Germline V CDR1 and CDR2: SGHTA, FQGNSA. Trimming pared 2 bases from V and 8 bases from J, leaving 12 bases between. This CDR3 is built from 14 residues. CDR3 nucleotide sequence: TGTGCCAGCAGCTTACAAGTTGCGGGGGAAAAACTGTTTTTT. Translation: CASSLQVAGEKLFF.

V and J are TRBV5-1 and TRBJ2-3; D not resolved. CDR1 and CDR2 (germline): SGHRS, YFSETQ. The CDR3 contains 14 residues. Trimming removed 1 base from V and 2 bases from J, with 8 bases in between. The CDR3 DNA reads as TGCGCCAGCAGCTTGTTGGACCTCACAGATACGCAGTATTTT. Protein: CASSLLDLTDTQYF. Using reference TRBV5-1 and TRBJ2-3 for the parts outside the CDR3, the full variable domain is KAGVTQTPRYLIKTRGQQVTLSCSPISGHRSVSWYQQTPGQGLQFLFEYFSETQRNKGNFPGRFSGRQFSNSRSEMNVSTLELGDSALYLCASSLLDLTDTQYFGPGTRLTVL.

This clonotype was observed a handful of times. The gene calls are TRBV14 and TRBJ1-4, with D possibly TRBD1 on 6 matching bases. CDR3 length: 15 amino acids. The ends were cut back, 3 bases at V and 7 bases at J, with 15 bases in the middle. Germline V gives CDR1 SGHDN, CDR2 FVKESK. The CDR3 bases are TGTGCCAGCAGCCACGGAGGGGGACTAGGTGAAAAACTGTTTTTT. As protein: CASSHGGGLGEKLFF.

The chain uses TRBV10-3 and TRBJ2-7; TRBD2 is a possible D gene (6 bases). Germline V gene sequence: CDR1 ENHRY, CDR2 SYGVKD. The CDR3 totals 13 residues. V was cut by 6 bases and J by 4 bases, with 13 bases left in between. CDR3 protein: CAISKDGGYEQYF. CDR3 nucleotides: TGTGCCATCAGCAAGGACGGGGGATACGAGCAGTACTTC.

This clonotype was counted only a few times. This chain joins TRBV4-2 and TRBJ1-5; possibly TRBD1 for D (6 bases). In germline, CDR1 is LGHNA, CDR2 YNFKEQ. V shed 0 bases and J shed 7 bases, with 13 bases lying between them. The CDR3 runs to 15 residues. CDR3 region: CASSQELGGGQPQHF. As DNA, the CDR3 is TGTGCCAGCAGCCAAGAGTTAGGGGGAGGGCAGCCCCAGCATTTT.

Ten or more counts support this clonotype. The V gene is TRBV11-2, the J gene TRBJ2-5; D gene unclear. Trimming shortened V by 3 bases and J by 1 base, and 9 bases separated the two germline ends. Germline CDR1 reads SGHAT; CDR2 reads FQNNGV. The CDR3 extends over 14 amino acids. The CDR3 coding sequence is TGTGCCAGCAGCTTTGAGGTTCGCCAAGAGACCCAGTACTTC. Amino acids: CASSFEVRQETQYF.